The rows below give T cell receptor beta chains drawn from one sample of a study of T-cell reconstitution after alpha-beta-depleted transplantation in children. Each CDR3 protein gets one entry after TCRdb re-called the PCR reads with MiXCR. The data contain about 610,000 distinct CDR3 sequences, roughly a tenth of them singletons. The sample in question was PBMCs from the stem cell graft donor, obtained from the stem cell graft. Every receptor here comes from a human donor who donated a stem cell graft to a child with acute myeloid leukemia. The CDR3 runs from the conserved cysteine through the conserved F or W. The D gene is left open where the match is weak. Size values are once, few and many counts, or a class for expanded clones, and some rows have none.

V: TRBV20-1; length: 15; J: TRBJ2-1; size: many; D: NA; DNA: TGCAGTGTCTCAACGGCCCTCAGCTCCTACAATGAGCAGTTCTTC; CDR3: CSVSTALSSYNEQFF
V: TRBV5-1; length: 12; J: TRBJ2-1; size: many; D: NA; DNA: TGCGCCAGCAGCTTCGGCGTACTAGGCCTGTTCTTC; CDR3: CASSFGVLGLFF
V: TRBV20-1; length: 14; J: TRBJ1-1; size: few; D: NA; DNA: TGCAGTGTGCAGACCGGGACCCAGAACACTGAAGCTTTCTTT; CDR3: CSVQTGTQNTEAFF
V: TRBV6-1; length: 15; J: TRBJ1-1; size: NA; D: NA; DNA: TGTGCCAGCAGTCCTGGGGCAGGGTCGGGAACTGAAGCTTTCTTT; CDR3: CASSPGAGSGTEAFF
V: TRBV5-1; length: 13; J: TRBJ2-1; size: many; D: TRBD2; DNA: TGCGCCAGCAGCTTTAGCGGGAGTAATGAGCAGTTCTTC; CDR3: CASSFSGSNEQFF
V: TRBV28; length: 14; J: TRBJ2-3; size: NA; D: NA; DNA: TGTGCCAGCAGTTCCAATTACAGGAGAGATACGCAGTATTTT; CDR3: CASSSNYRRDTQYF
V: TRBV4-1; length: 14; J: TRBJ2-1; size: NA; D: TRBD1; DNA: TGCGCCAGCCGTGGTAACAGGGGGCATAATGAGCAGTTCTTC; CDR3: CASRGNRGHNEQFF
V: TRBV20-1; length: 13; J: TRBJ2-7; size: many; D: NA; DNA: TGCAGTGCTAGGGCCAGCGGTTCCTACGAGCAGTACTTC; CDR3: CSARASGSYEQYF
V: TRBV5-1; length: 14; J: TRBJ1-1; size: few; D: TRBD1; DNA: TGCGCCAGCAGCTTGTTAGGGGGCGAGACTGAAGCTTTCTTT; CDR3: CASSLLGGETEAFF
V: TRBV5-1; length: 17; J: TRBJ2-7; size: few; D: NA; DNA: TGCGCCAGCAGCCGCGGAATGGACGGACGAGGGACCTACGAGCAGTACTTC; CDR3: CASSRGMDGRGTYEQYF
V: TRBV28; length: 14; J: TRBJ2-3; size: many; D: TRBD2; DNA: TGTGCCAGCAGTTTTGGGAGGGCGCAAGATACGCAGTATTTT; CDR3: CASSFGRAQDTQYF
V: TRBV7-9; length: 16; J: TRBJ2-1; size: many; D: NA; DNA: TGTGCCAGCACCGTCTTCGGGTCCGCTTTTGGCAATGAGCAGTTCTTC; CDR3: CASTVFGSAFGNEQFF
V: TRBV5-1; length: 15; J: TRBJ2-7; size: NA; D: TRBD2; DNA: TGCGCCAGCAGCCCCGGGACTAGCAGACCCTACGAGCAGTACTTC; CDR3: CASSPGTSRPYEQYF
V: TRBV12-3/TRBV12-4; length: 17; J: TRBJ2-3; size: few; D: NA; DNA: TGTGCCAGCAGCCGAGGAGGACCGTCCGCTAGCACAGATACGCAGTATTTT; CDR3: CASSRGGPSASTDTQYF
V: TRBV5-1; length: 16; J: TRBJ2-1; size: NA; D: NA; DNA: TGCGCCAGCAGCCTCTCAGGGGGGGAGTCCTACAATGAGCAGTTCTTC; CDR3: CASSLSGGESYNEQFF
V: TRBV4-3; length: 16; J: TRBJ1-1; size: many; D: NA; DNA: TGCGCCAGCAGCCAAGATACGGCTTCGACATCGACTGAAGCTTTCTTT; CDR3: CASSQDTASTSTEAFF
V: TRBV12-3/TRBV12-4; length: 14; J: TRBJ1-5; size: NA; D: NA; DNA: TGTGCCAGCAGGCCGACCCCACCTAATCAGCCCCAGCATTTT; CDR3: CASRPTPPNQPQHF
V: TRBV29-1; length: 13; J: TRBJ2-2; size: many; D: NA; DNA: TGCAGCGTTTTGACTGGGGACGCCGGGGAGCTGTTTTTT; CDR3: CSVLTGDAGELFF
V: TRBV7-2; length: 14; J: TRBJ2-1; size: few; D: NA; DNA: TGTGCCAGCAGCTTAGGACCACTAGAGAATGAGCAGTTCTTC; CDR3: CASSLGPLENEQFF
V: TRBV5-6; length: 12; J: TRBJ1-4; size: many; D: NA; DNA: TGTGCCAGCAGTGGGGCTAATGAAAAACTGTTTTTT; CDR3: CASSGANEKLFF
V: TRBV5-1; length: 14; J: TRBJ1-2; size: NA; D: TRBD1; DNA: TGCGCCAGCAGAAACGGGACAGGGAACTATGGCTACACCTTC; CDR3: CASRNGTGNYGYTF
V: TRBV20-1; length: 13; J: TRBJ1-2; size: NA; D: NA; DNA: TGCAGTGCTAGAGCCCGGCAGACCTATGGCTACACCTTC; CDR3: CSARARQTYGYTF
V: TRBV6-1; length: 17; J: TRBJ2-3; size: NA; D: NA; DNA: TGTGCCAGCAAGTGGGTCGGGGTTGGTCGAGGCACAGATACGCAGTATTTT; CDR3: CASKWVGVGRGTDTQYF
V: TRBV29-1; length: 11; J: TRBJ2-5; size: NA; D: NA; DNA: TGCAGCGTTTCGGATGGGGGAAACCAGTACTTC; CDR3: CSVSDGGNQYF
V: TRBV12-3/TRBV12-4; length: 14; J: TRBJ2-5; size: many; D: NA; DNA: TGTGCCAGCAGTTTCGGGGATAGCAGAGAGACCCAGTACTTC; CDR3: CASSFGDSRETQYF
V: TRBV6-1; length: 15; J: TRBJ1-3; size: many; D: NA; DNA: TGTGCCAGCAGTCCGACAACCTACTCTGGAAACACCATATATTTT; CDR3: CASSPTTYSGNTIYF
V: TRBV6-5; length: 14; J: TRBJ2-1; size: many; D: NA; DNA: TGTGCCAGCAGTTACTCCACTCCTGGGGGTGAGCAGTTCTTC; CDR3: CASSYSTPGGEQFF